This TCR beta chain comes out of a study of blood T cell repertoires in COVID-19. Study-level background: COVID-19 samples from acute and convalescent phases originated in the United States, Italy and Spain.

Using immunoSEQ multiplex PCR, the repertoire was profiled, and TCRdb retains in-frame clones only, with some absent. The table lists around 300,000 clones, about 90% of them singletons, with 1.9% in the top ten. This CDR3 has 16 amino acids. Germline loops: CDR1 MDHEN, CDR2 SYDVKM. The V and J ends lost 1 base and 4 bases, in that order; junction bases with no gene match: 9. The sequence was collected from a woman aged 55 to 70 who had recovered from COVID-19. Sequenced: PBMCs or T cells enriched from blood (not recorded which). The V gene is TRBV28, the J gene TRBJ2-7, with 8 bases fitting TRBD2. The CDR3 protein is CASSLSLAGSPYEQYF. CDR3 DNA sequence: TGTGCCAGCAGTTTATCATTAGCGGGGTCCCCTTACGAGCAGTACTTC.